Shown below are 30 T cell receptor beta chains from a single sample sequenced in a study of blood T cell repertoires in COVID-19. Sequencing used immunoSEQ multiplex PCR; TCRdb keeps in-frame clones, though not all of them. The sample shows roughly 330,000 clones, around four fifths of them seen only once. The sequencing input was peripheral blood. The receptors here all came from a woman aged 45-60 years with acute or convalescent COVID-19.

The V gene is TRBV4-1, the J gene TRBJ1-6; tentatively, D is TRBD1 (5 bases). There are 16 residues in the CDR3. Trimming pared 4 bases from V and 7 bases from J, leaving 17 bases between. Germline lookup yields CDR1 MGHRA and CDR2 YSYEKL. The CDR3 sequence: CASSLNSRVDNSPLHF. In nucleotides, the CDR3 is TGCGCCAGCAGCCTGAACTCCAGGGTAGACAATTCACCCCTCCACTTT.

The rearrangement joins TRBV28 to TRBJ2-7, with D perhaps matching TRBD2 (5 bases). Trimming removed 7 bases from V and 4 bases from J, with 20 bases in between. This CDR3 is built from 15 residues. Germline CDR1 reads MDHEN; CDR2 reads SYDVKM. This CDR3 reads CASITSSGSPYEQYF. The CDR3 DNA reads as TGTGCCAGCATTACCTCCTCGGGAAGTCCATACGAGCAGTACTTC.

The chain has TRBV9 and TRBJ2-3; D is possibly TRBD2 (6 bases). The CDR3 has 15 amino acids. V lost 7 bases and J lost 3, with 18 bases in between. The germline V gene encodes CDR1 SGDLS and CDR2 YYNGEE. The CDR3 bases are TGTGCCAGCTCCGGGGCGGGACGAGAGACAGATACGCAGTATTTT. It is translated as CASSGAGRETDTQYF.

V is TRBV5-1 and J is TRBJ2-3; TRBD2 matches 9 bases. Losses at the gene ends were 0 bases for V and 2 bases for J; bases not matched to a gene: 4. The CDR3 has 16 amino acids. Germline V gene lookup returns CDR1 SGHRS and CDR2 YFSETQ. DNA for the CDR3: TGCGCCAGCAGCTTGGCCGAGCGGGGGGTCACAGATACGCAGTATTTT. Its protein product is CASSLAERGVTDTQYF.

This sequence joins TRBV5-8 and TRBJ2-7; 7 positions agree with TRBD2. V dropped 4 bases and J dropped 4; count of bases not matched to a gene: 11. The CDR3 extends over 15 amino acids. Germline V gene data show CDR1 as SGHTS and CDR2 as YDEGEE. The CDR3 here is CASSVALGGWYEQYF. The CDR3 coding sequence is TGTGCCAGCAGCGTGGCCCTGGGGGGGTGGTACGAGCAGTACTTC.

The chain recombines TRBV7-2 with TRBJ1-3; D might be TRBD1 (5 bases). The CDR3 contains 16 residues. CDR1 SGHTA and CDR2 FQGNSA come from the germline V gene. Trimming pared 5 bases from V and 2 bases from J, leaving 16 bases between. The CDR3 protein is CASSPPGLRTGNTIYF. CDR3 coding DNA: TGTGCCAGCAGCCCTCCAGGGTTGAGAACTGGAAACACCATATATTTT. Full variable domain (outside the CDR3, taken from reference TRBV7-2 and TRBJ1-3): GAGVSQSPSNKVTEKGKDVELRCDPISGHTALYWYRQSLGQGLEFLIYFQGNSAPDKSGLPSDRFSAERTGGSVSTLTIQRTQQEDSAVYLCASSPPGLRTGNTIYFGEGSWLTVV.

This chain links TRBV1 with TRBJ2-6; the D call in the table, TRBD1, was not verified against the DNA. TRBV1 is a known pseudogene. This CDR3 is 18 amino acids long. CDR3 sequence (DNA): TGCACCAGCAGCCAAGTGGGACACACGAGATCCGGGGCCAACGTCCTGACTTTC. Amino acid sequence: CTSSQVGHTRSGANVLTF.

The chain carries TRBV5-1 and TRBJ2-5; 13 bases line up with TRBD2. Germline V gives CDR1 SGHRS, CDR2 YFSETQ. The CDR3 runs to 16 residues. V shed 3 bases and J 5 bases; nucleotides not matched to a gene: 7. The CDR3 sequence: CASSSGLAGASETQYF. CDR3 nucleotide sequence: TGCGCCAGCAGCTCCGGACTAGCGGGAGCTTCGGAGACCCAGTACTTC.

The chain combines TRBV29-1 with TRBJ2-7; 11 nucleotides match TRBD1. CDR3 length equals 12 residues. CDR1 and CDR2 from the germline V gene are SQVTM and ANQGSEA. Trimming removed 7 bases from V and 6 bases from J; junction bases left unmatched: 5. The CDR3 DNA is TGCAGCGCCGGACAGGGGGCGGGCGAGCAGTACTTC. The encoded protein is CSAGQGAGEQYF.

J is TRBJ1-1 and V is TRBV29-1; D gene unclear. The V gene's germline CDR1 is SQVTM and CDR2 ANQGSEA. V was shortened by 5 bases and J by 0 bases, with 19 bases between the two germline ends. The CDR3 is 16 amino acids. The CDR3 reads CSVLPPGILMNTEAFF. The CDR3 DNA is TGCAGCGTTCTCCCCCCCGGGATTCTTATGAACACTGAAGCTTTCTTT.

The V gene is TRBV7-2, the J gene TRBJ2-2, with TRBD1 matching 7 bases. Germline V gene sequence: CDR1 SGHTA, CDR2 FQGNSA. V lost 6 bases, J lost 0 bases, and 4 bases stayed unmatched. The CDR3 covers 15 residues. This CDR3 is CASRPGTANTGELFF. The CDR3 nucleotides read TGTGCCAGCAGACCCGGGACAGCGAACACCGGGGAGCTGTTTTTT.

The rearrangement uses TRBV27 and TRBJ1-2; 7 bases fit TRBD1. V lost 6 bases and J lost 8; bases outside the gene matches: 9. Germline-derived CDR1 and CDR2 are MNHEY and SMNVEV (reference sequence). This CDR3 is 13 amino acids long. The CDR3, as DNA: TGTGCCAGCAGCCCCGACAGGGATCGGGGCTACACCTTC. The encoded protein is CASSPDRDRGYTF.

This clone has just one count. V usage is TRBV2 and J usage is TRBJ1-3; TRBD1 might be the D (6 bases). The CDR3 loop spans 15 amino acids. V gave up 6 bases and J gave up 0 bases, with 12 bases separating them. Germline V gene data show CDR1 as SNHLY and CDR2 as FYNNEI. CDR3 sequence (DNA): TGTGCCAGCAGGGCCCGGACAGACTCTGGAAACACCATATATTTT. This encodes CASRARTDSGNTIYF.

The V gene is TRBV14, the J gene TRBJ2-7; D is perhaps TRBD2 (5 bases). The germline CDR1 and CDR2 sequences are SGHDN and FVKESK. The CDR3 length is 12 residues. V shed 6 bases and J shed 7 bases, with 13 bases lying between them. The CDR3: CASRKRTGEQYF. CDR3 nucleotides: TGTGCCAGCAGAAAGAGGACGGGGGAGCAGTACTTC. The full variable domain, rest sourced from reference TRBV14 and TRBJ2-7, is EAGVTQFPSHSVIEKGQTVTLRCDPISGHDNLYWYRRVMGKEIKFLLHFVKESKQDESGMPNNRFLAERTGGTYSTLKVQPAELEDSGVYFCASRKRTGEQYFGPGTRLTVT.

Regarding this clone: The same CDR3 can be traced to other DNA sequences in this sample. The J gene is TRBJ1-3, the V gene TRBV3-1 (or the pseudogene TRBV3-2), with 7 bases matching TRBD1. The V and J ends lost 4 bases and 1 base, in that order; junction bases with no gene match: 4. Germline V lookup: CDR1 LGHDT, CDR2 YNNKEL (reference sequence). The CDR3 is made up of 15 amino acids. Here the CDR3 DNA reads TGTGCCAGCAGCCCAGAGACAGGGTCTGGAAACACCATATATTTT. Protein product: CASSPETGSGNTIYF.

This rearrangement joins TRBV2 to TRBJ1-1; the D is unclear. CDR1 and CDR2 (germline): SNHLY, FYNNEI. The V and J ends lost 5 bases and 6 bases respectively, with 10 bases between them. This CDR3 comprises 12 residues. The CDR3 protein is CASSWTVAEAFF. Written as DNA, the CDR3 is TGTGCCAGCAGTTGGACTGTTGCTGAAGCTTTCTTT.

The chain couples TRBV19 to TRBJ1-1; no clear D. Germline loops: CDR1 LNHDA, CDR2 SQIVND (reference sequence). This CDR3 is built from 14 residues. V lost 3 bases and J lost 5, with 13 bases in between. CDR3 in DNA: TGTGCCAGTAGTATGGCGGCGGGTGTAACTGAAGCTTTCTTT. Translated: CASSMAAGVTEAFF.

The chain joins TRBV2 to TRBJ1-2; D ambiguous. Germline V gene data show CDR1 as SNHLY and CDR2 as FYNNEI. The CDR3 runs to 14 residues. V dropped 1 base and J dropped 7 bases, with 13 bases sitting between them. The CDR3 DNA reads as TGTGCCAGCAGTGAAGAAGTCCCAACGGGTGGCTACACCTTC. As protein: CASSEEVPTGGYTF.

This clone was detected only a few times. The V gene is TRBV27, the J gene TRBJ2-2, with D perhaps TRBD1 (5 bases). The CDR3 runs 12 residues. The germline CDR1 and CDR2 sequences are MNHEY and SMNVEV (reference sequence). Trimming took off 9 bases at V and 6 bases at J, with 11 bases between the two ends. CDR3 sequence (DNA): TGTGCCAGTTGGGGCGGCGCCGGGGAGCTGTTTTTT. It is translated as CASWGGAGELFF.

The chain has TRBV5-4 and TRBJ2-1; 8 bases line up with TRBD2. Germline V CDR1 and CDR2: SGHNT, YYREEE (reference sequence). The CDR3 is made up of 15 amino acids. The trim removed 5 bases at V and 3 bases at J, leaving 7 bases unmatched. In DNA, the CDR3 is TGTGCCAGCAGACAGACTAGCGAGATCTACAATGAGCAGTTCTTC. This encodes CASRQTSEIYNEQFF.

This chain joins TRBV6-5 and TRBJ2-7, with D perhaps matching TRBD2 (5 bases). Looked up from germline, CDR1 is MNHEY and CDR2 is SVGAGI. CDR3 length equals 13 residues. The V end lost 4 bases, the J end lost 5 bases, and 12 bases lay between the germline ends. The CDR3 nucleotides are TGTGCCAGCAGTTTTAGGACGGGAAACGAGCAGTACGTC. It encodes CASSFRTGNEQYV.

The chain joins TRBV27 to TRBJ1-6; possible D gene TRBD1, 6 bases. Germline lookup yields CDR1 MNHEY and CDR2 SMNVEV (reference sequence). CDR3 size: 18 residues. The ends were cut back, 4 bases at V and 9 bases at J, with 25 bases in the middle. In DNA, the CDR3 is TGTGCCAGCAGTTCTATGATACAGGGTAGGGTTGTAAGTTCACCCCTCCACTTT. As protein: CASSSMIQGRVVSSPLHF.

This chain connects TRBV24-1 to TRBJ1-2; D perhaps matches TRBD1 (5 bases). Trimming removed 2 bases from V and 8 bases from J, with 14 bases in between. CDR1 is KGHDR and CDR2 is SFDVKD in the germline V gene. This CDR3 contains 14 residues. The CDR3 sequence: CATSDSREGVGYTF. The CDR3 nucleotides are TGTGCCACCAGTGATTCGCGGGAAGGGGTGGGCTACACCTTC.

V gene TRBV6-5 combines with J gene TRBJ2-7; 10 nucleotides match TRBD1. The germline V gene encodes CDR1 MNHEY and CDR2 SVGAGI. The V segment lost 4 bases and the J segment 2 bases; nucleotides outside the gene matches: 8. There are 16 residues in the CDR3. Here the CDR3 DNA reads TGTGCCAGCAGTTCCTCGGACAGGGGGAGACCCTACGAGCAGTACGTC. As protein: CASSSSDRGRPYEQYV.

The chain uses TRBV2 and TRBJ1-2; tentative D call: TRBD1 (5 bases). V was shortened by 4 bases and J by 8 bases, with 14 bases between the two germline ends. The CDR3 has 13 amino acids. Germline assignment: CDR1 SNHLY and CDR2 FYNNEI. DNA of the CDR3: TGTGCCAGCAGTGCCCAACCAGGGAACGGCTACACCTTC. Protein sequence: CASSAQPGNGYTF.

This chain connects TRBV27 to TRBJ1-2; D not certain. The length of the CDR3 is 15 residues. Trimming left V 4 bases short and J 6 bases short, with 18 bases between. CDR1 and CDR2 from the germline V gene are MNHEY and SMNVEV (reference sequence). For the CDR3, the DNA is TGTGCCAGCAGTTCATCCCTAAATTATCTTGATGGCTACACCTTC. Translated: CASSSSLNYLDGYTF.

V usage is TRBV4-3 and J usage is TRBJ2-1; the match to TRBD2 covers 7 bases. J lost 3 bases, V lost 0 bases, and 2 bases had no gene match. The CDR3 is made up of 15 amino acids. Germline assignment: CDR1 LGHNA and CDR2 YSLEER. CDR3: CASSQDGGGYNEQFF. The CDR3, as DNA: TGCGCCAGCAGCCAAGATGGCGGGGGCTACAATGAGCAGTTCTTC.

The chain carries TRBV5-6 and TRBJ2-6; 7 nucleotides align to TRBD2. The CDR3 is 16 amino acids. In germline, CDR1 is SGHDT, CDR2 YYEEEE. The J segment lost 2 bases and the V segment lost 1 base, leaving 3 bases of the junction unmatched. The CDR3 protein is CASSLLLAAGANVLTF. The DNA for the CDR3 is TGTGCCAGCAGCTTGTTGCTAGCGGCTGGGGCCAACGTCCTGACTTTC. The whole variable domain, remainder taken from reference TRBV5-6 and TRBJ2-6, is DAGVTQSPTHLIKTRGQQVTLRCSPKSGHDTVSWYQQALGQGPQFIFQYYEEEERQRGNFPDRFSGHQFPNYSSELNVNALLLGDSALYLCASSLLLAAGANVLTFGAGSRLTVL.

The chain couples TRBV2 to TRBJ2-7; no clear D. This CDR3 contains 15 residues. Germline CDR1 is SNHLY and CDR2 is FYNNEI. V was cut by 8 bases and J by 2 bases, with 19 bases left in between. CDR3 sequence (DNA): TGTGCCAGCCAAACCTCCCTCCCAGGTGCCTACGAGCAGTACGTC. This sequence encodes CASQTSLPGAYEQYV.

The chain uses TRBV27 and TRBJ1-1; unclear D gene. The CDR3 is made up of 13 amino acids. Germline values: CDR1 MNHEY, CDR2 SMNVEV (reference sequence). The ends were cut back, 2 bases at V and 2 bases at J, with 6 bases in the middle. The CDR3 nucleotides read TGTGCCAGCAGTTTACGAGGCAACACTGAAGCTTTCTTT. Translation gives CASSLRGNTEAFF.